These 15 T cell receptor beta chains share one sample of origin, sequenced in a study of cytomegalovirus exposure and HLA in healthy donors. Vbeta (60) and Jbeta (13) primers were used in the PCR. TCRdb keeps only in-frame clones here, not all; method: immunoSEQ multiplex PCR. The sample carries about 140,000 clones, around nine tenths recorded once. The sequenced material came from PBMCs. The receptor set was obtained from a young woman in good health and CMV-seronegative.

This sequence joins TRBV10-3 and TRBJ1-1; the D gene is possibly TRBD1 (5 bases). Germline V CDR1 and CDR2: ENHRY, SYGVKD. The ends were cut back, 11 bases at V and 2 bases at J, with 15 bases in the middle. This CDR3 has 13 amino acids. CDR3 protein: CAGAGTSNTEAFF. DNA for the CDR3: TGTGCCGGGGCGGGGACTTCCAACACTGAAGCTTTCTTT.

This clone was picked up a small number of times. The genes are TRBV7-2 and TRBJ2-7; tentatively, D is TRBD1 (7 bases). The CDR3 is 15 residues long. CDR1 is SGHTA and CDR2 is FQGNSA in the germline V gene. Between the trimmed V and J ends, which lost 4 bases and 6 bases, there was a span of 19 bases. The CDR3 region has the DNA TGTGCCAGCAGCTCCCAGGGGGGTCGCCAGGGCGAGCAGTACTTC. Its translation is CASSSQGGRQGEQYF.

CDR3 nucleotides: TGTGCCAGCAGTCAAGCCAGGGGCACTGGAAACACCATATATTTT. The encoded protein is CASSQARGTGNTIYF. This chain connects TRBV7-8 to TRBJ1-3, with D maybe TRBD1 (6 bases). This CDR3 spans 15 amino acids. Looked up from germline, CDR1 is SGHVS and CDR2 is FQNEAQ. The germline V and J ends were trimmed by 6 bases and 2 bases, with 14 bases remaining between them.

The chain carries TRBV7-6 and TRBJ1-2; 9 bases are shared with TRBD1. J was trimmed by 8 bases and V by 4 bases; bases with no gene match: 5. Germline values: CDR1 SGHVS, CDR2 FNYEAQ. This CDR3 has 13 residues. CDR3 residues: CASSYHRGRGYTF. The CDR3 nucleotides are TGTGCCAGCAGCTACCACAGGGGGCGAGGCTACACCTTC.

V usage is TRBV15 and J usage is TRBJ1-5, with TRBD1 as a possible D gene (5 bases). The CDR3 spans 15 residues. V lost 4 bases to trimming and J lost 4 bases, with 14 bases between them. Germline CDR1 is LNHNV and CDR2 is YYDKDF (reference sequence). CDR3 protein: CATSKTRAGNQPQHF. DNA of the CDR3: TGTGCCACCAGCAAAACCAGGGCAGGGAATCAGCCCCAGCATTTT.

The chain carries TRBV27 and TRBJ1-1, with 11 bases fitting TRBD1. Trimming at V came to 5 bases and at J to 5 bases, leaving 4 bases not matched to a gene. This CDR3 is built from 14 residues. The germline V gene encodes CDR1 MNHEY and CDR2 SMNVEV (reference sequence). The CDR3, as DNA: TGTGCCAGCAGTCTGGGACAGGGGGATACTGAAGCTTTCTTT. This codes for CASSLGQGDTEAFF.

The chain uses TRBV5-8 and TRBJ2-3; D not resolved. Germline V gene data show CDR1 as SGHTS and CDR2 as YDEGEE. The CDR3 has 12 residues. Trimming took off 4 bases at V and 8 bases at J, with 11 bases between the two ends. The CDR3 here is CASSPEAGTQYF. CDR3 DNA sequence: TGTGCCAGCAGCCCTGAGGCTGGTACGCAGTATTTT. Drawing the rest from reference TRBV5-8 and TRBJ2-3, the complete variable domain is EAGVTQSPTHLIKTRGQQATLRCSPISGHTSVYWYQQALGLGLQFLLWYDEGEERNRGNFPPRFSGRQFPNYSSELNVNALELEDSALYLCASSPEAGTQYFGPGTRLTVL.

The chain employs TRBV6-6 and TRBJ2-5, with unresolved D. Trimming stripped 2 bases from V and 4 bases from J, with 8 bases between. This CDR3 region has 13 residues. Germline values: CDR1 MNHNY, CDR2 SVGAGI (reference sequence). Here the CDR3 DNA reads TGTGCCAGCAGTTACGGTGGCCCAGAGACCCAGTACTTC. Its translation is CASSYGGPETQYF.

The chain links TRBV2 to TRBJ2-1, with 10 bases matching TRBD2. Trimming cost V 3 bases and J 3 bases; bases outside gene matches: 8. Germline V CDR1 and CDR2: SNHLY, FYNNEI. The CDR3 is 17 residues long. The CDR3 here is CASSDNSGGPYYNEQFF. The CDR3 DNA reads as TGTGCCAGCAGTGATAATAGCGGGGGGCCTTACTACAATGAGCAGTTCTTC.

This clone was detected a few times. The chain links TRBV19 to TRBJ1-4, with no clear D. Germline CDR1 LNHDA, CDR2 SQIVND (reference sequence). This CDR3 contains 12 residues. Trimming stripped 4 bases from V and 13 bases from J, with 13 bases between. This CDR3 reads CASSTGLSRLFF. The CDR3 DNA sequence: TGTGCCAGTAGTACAGGACTGAGTCGACTGTTTTTT.

The rearrangement joins TRBV19 to TRBJ2-7; 12 nucleotides agree with TRBD2. V lost 4 bases, J lost 6 bases, and 1 base stayed unmatched. The CDR3 is 13 amino acids. Germline lookup yields CDR1 LNHDA and CDR2 SQIVND (reference sequence). The CDR3 loop is CASSTGLAGEQYF. Written as DNA, the CDR3 is TGTGCCAGTAGTACGGGACTAGCGGGCGAGCAGTACTTC.

In this sample, this clone turned up once. V gene TRBV4-3 combines with J gene TRBJ2-3, with no clear D. Germline V gene lookup returns CDR1 LGHNA and CDR2 YSLEER. Trimming took 1 base from V and 1 from J, leaving 9 bases between them. The CDR3 is 15 residues long. The CDR3 coding sequence is TGCGCCAGCAGCCAAGGGCAATACCGCACAGATACGCAGTATTTT. Amino acid sequence: CASSQGQYRTDTQYF.

The chain joins TRBV7-9 to TRBJ1-2; 7 positions match TRBD1. Germline lookup yields CDR1 SEHNR and CDR2 FQNEAQ (reference sequence). CDR3 length: 12 residues. V lost 3 bases to trimming and J lost 10 bases; unmatched junction nucleotides: 5. CDR3 in amino acids: CASSFRDSAYTF. The CDR3, as DNA: TGTGCCAGCAGCTTCCGGGACAGCGCCTACACCTTC.

This clone has just a few counts. This CDR3 is CASSQLAGNTGELFF. Written as DNA, the CDR3 is TGCGCCAGCAGCCAACTAGCGGGGAACACCGGGGAGCTGTTTTTT. V is TRBV4-1 and J is TRBJ2-2; 8 nucleotides align to TRBD2. V lost 2 bases and J lost 1; bases outside the gene matches: 0. There are 15 residues in the CDR3. Germline loops: CDR1 MGHRA, CDR2 YSYEKL.

The CDR3 loop reads CASSPLQGASVNTQYF. Written as DNA, the CDR3 is TGCGCCAGCAGCCCACTACAGGGGGCAAGCGTGAATACGCAGTATTTT. The chain links TRBV5-1 to TRBJ2-3, with 9 positions matching TRBD1. Losses at the gene ends were 4 bases for V and 7 bases for J; bases not matched to a gene: 13. The CDR3 is 16 amino acids. Looked up from germline, CDR1 is SGHRS and CDR2 is YFSETQ. The whole variable domain, filled in from reference TRBV5-1 and TRBJ2-3, reads KAGVTQTPRYLIKTRGQQVTLSCSPISGHRSVSWYQQTPGQGLQFLFEYFSETQRNKGNFPGRFSGRQFSNSRSEMNVSTLELGDSALYLCASSPLQGASVNTQYFGPGTRLTVL.